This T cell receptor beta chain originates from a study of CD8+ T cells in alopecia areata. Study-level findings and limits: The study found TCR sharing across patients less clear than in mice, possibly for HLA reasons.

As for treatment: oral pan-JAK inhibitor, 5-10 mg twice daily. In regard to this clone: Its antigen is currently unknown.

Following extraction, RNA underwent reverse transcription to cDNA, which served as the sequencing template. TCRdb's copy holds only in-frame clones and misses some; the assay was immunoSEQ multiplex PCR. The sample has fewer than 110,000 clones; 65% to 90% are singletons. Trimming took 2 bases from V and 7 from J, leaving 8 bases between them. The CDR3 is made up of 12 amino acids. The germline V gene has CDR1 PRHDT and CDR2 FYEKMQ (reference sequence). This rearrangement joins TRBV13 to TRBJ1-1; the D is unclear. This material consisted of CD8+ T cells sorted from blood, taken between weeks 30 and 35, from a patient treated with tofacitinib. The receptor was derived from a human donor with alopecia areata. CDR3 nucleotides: TGTGCCAGCAGCTTATTGCGCAATGAAGCTTTCTTT. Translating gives CASSLLRNEAFF. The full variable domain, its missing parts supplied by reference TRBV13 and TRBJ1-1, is AAGVIQSPRHLIKEKRETATLKCYPIPRHDTVYWYQQGPGQDPQFLISFYEKMQSDKGSIPDRFSAQQFSDYHSELNMSSLELGDSALYFCASSLLRNEAFFGQGTRLTVV.